This T cell receptor (beta chain) was documented in a study of CD8 T cells in ankylosing spondylitis. In regard to this clonotype: Its specificity is not known.

5'-RACE, quantitative and with molecular barcodes, yielded the TCR beta libraries. MiXCR, applied by TCRdb to the 5' RACE reads, yields one record per CDR3 protein. The data show 380,000 or so distinct CDR3 sequences, around 20% seen once. The CDR3 has 15 amino acids. V lost 5 bases and J 0 bases, leaving 11 bases between the germline ends. Germline CDR1 is SEHNR and CDR2 is FQNEAQ (reference sequence). Broader study findings: A number of the motif variants had already been described in reactive arthritis synovial fluid and blood.

This clonotype was sampled from a male donor with ankylosing spondylitis or in good health (not recorded which). Sequences were obtained from blood, either unsorted or a sorted T cell fraction (not recorded which). V and J are TRBV7-9 and TRBJ1-3; maybe TRBD1 (5 bases). This CDR3 reads CASSPRVSSGNTIYF. In DNA, the CDR3 is TGTGCCAGCAGCCCCAGGGTGAGCTCTGGAAACACCATATATTTT.